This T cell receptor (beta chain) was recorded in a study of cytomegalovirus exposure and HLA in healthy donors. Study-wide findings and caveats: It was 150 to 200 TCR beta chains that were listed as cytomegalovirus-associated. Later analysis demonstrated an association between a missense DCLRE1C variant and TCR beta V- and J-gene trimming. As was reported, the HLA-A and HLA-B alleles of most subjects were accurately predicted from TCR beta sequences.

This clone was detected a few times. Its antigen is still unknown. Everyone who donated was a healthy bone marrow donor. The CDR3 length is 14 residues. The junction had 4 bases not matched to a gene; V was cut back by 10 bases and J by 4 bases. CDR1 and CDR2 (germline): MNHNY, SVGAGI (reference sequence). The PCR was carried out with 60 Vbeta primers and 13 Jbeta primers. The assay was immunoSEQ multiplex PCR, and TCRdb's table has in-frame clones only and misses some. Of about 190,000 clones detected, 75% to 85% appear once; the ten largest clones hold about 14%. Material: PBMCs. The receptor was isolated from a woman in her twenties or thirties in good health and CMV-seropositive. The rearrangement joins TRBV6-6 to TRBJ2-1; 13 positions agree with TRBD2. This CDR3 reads CATEGLAGYNEQFF. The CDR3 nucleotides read TGTGCCACTGAGGGACTAGCGGGGTACAATGAGCAGTTCTTC.